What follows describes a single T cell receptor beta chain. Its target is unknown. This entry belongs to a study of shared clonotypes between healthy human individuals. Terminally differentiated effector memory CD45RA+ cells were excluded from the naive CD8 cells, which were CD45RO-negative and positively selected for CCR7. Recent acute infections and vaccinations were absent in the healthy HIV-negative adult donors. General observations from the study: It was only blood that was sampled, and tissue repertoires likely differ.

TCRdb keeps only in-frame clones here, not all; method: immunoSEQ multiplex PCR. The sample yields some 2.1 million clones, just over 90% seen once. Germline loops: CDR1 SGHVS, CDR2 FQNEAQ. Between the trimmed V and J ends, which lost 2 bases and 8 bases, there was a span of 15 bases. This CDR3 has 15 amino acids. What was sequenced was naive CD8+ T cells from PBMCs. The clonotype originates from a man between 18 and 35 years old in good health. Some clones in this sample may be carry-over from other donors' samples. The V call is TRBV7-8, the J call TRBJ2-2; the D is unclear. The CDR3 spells CASSLSPPLMGELFF. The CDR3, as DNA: TGTGCCAGCAGCTTATCACCCCCCTTGATGGGGGAGCTGTTTTTT.